This passage covers 11 T cell receptor beta chains from one sample sequenced in a study of blood T cell repertoires in COVID-19. Method: immunoSEQ multiplex PCR; TCRdb's copy keeps in-frame clones and lacks some. The table lists roughly 56,000 clones, more than 85% of them singletons, with about 4.6% in the top ten. Material for sequencing was peripheral blood. The receptors originated from a man in his fifties or sixties with active COVID-19.

The V call is TRBV28, the J call TRBJ1-1, with TRBD1 as a possible D gene (6 bases). Looked up from germline, CDR1 is MDHEN and CDR2 is SYDVKM. CDR3 length: 15 residues. Trimming removed 8 bases from V and 6 bases from J, with 22 bases in between. CDR3 coding DNA: TGTGCCAGCGCTTCCCATCCGGGGGGCTCGGCTGAAGCTTTCTTT. It specifies CASASHPGGSAEAFF.

This chain connects TRBV5-4 to TRBJ2-3; D gene ambiguous. With 4 bases removed from V and 2 bases from J, the gap between germline ends came to 5 bases. Germline V lookup: CDR1 SGHNT, CDR2 YYREEE (reference sequence). This CDR3 comprises 12 residues. The CDR3 protein is CASSGHTDTQYF. The DNA for the CDR3 is TGTGCCAGCAGCGGGCACACAGATACGCAGTATTTT.

The chain is built from TRBV5-1 and TRBJ2-7; TRBD2 matches at 14 bases. The CDR3 runs to 15 residues. J lost 8 bases, V lost 4 bases, and 8 bases had no gene match. CDR1 is SGHRS and CDR2 is YFSETQ in the germline V gene. The CDR3 nucleotides read TGCGCCAGCAGCGTTACCGGGACTAGCGGGAGTCAGCAGTACTTC. Its translation: CASSVTGTSGSQQYF.

The chain employs TRBV27 and TRBJ1-6; no clear D gene. V dropped 4 bases and J dropped 4 bases, with 17 bases sitting between them. There are 17 residues in the CDR3. Germline V gene data show CDR1 as MNHEY and CDR2 as SMNVEV (reference sequence). The CDR3 DNA is TGTGCCAGCAGTTCCCTTCGGGTCCCGCTTTATAATTCACCCCTCCACTTT. Its translation: CASSSLRVPLYNSPLHF.

V is TRBV19 and J is TRBJ2-7; D not certain. Germline CDR1 is LNHDA and CDR2 is SQIVND (reference sequence). The ends were cut back, 5 bases at V and 3 bases at J, with 11 bases in the middle. The CDR3 is 13 amino acids. The CDR3 spells CASSAEPHYEQYF. Here the CDR3 DNA reads TGTGCCAGTAGTGCCGAGCCCCACTACGAGCAGTACTTC.

The J gene is TRBJ1-5, the V gene TRBV9; D possibly corresponds to TRBD1 (5 bases). Germline V gene data show CDR1 as SGDLS and CDR2 as YYNGEE. This CDR3 has 17 amino acids. Trimming stripped 4 bases from V and 1 base from J, with 18 bases between. CDR3 nucleotides: TGTGCCAGCAGCCCAAGGGGTGTGGGTGAGAGCAATCAGCCCCAGCATTTT. Its translation is CASSPRGVGESNQPQHF.

The CDR3 DNA follows: TGCGCCAGCAGCCAAGTGTTGGGGGCACGGGAGACCCAGTACTTC. The encoded protein is CASSQVLGARETQYF. The chain uses TRBV4-3 and TRBJ2-5, with a tentative D call TRBD1 (6 bases). With 1 base removed from V and 5 bases from J, the gap between germline ends came to 14 bases. The CDR3 runs to 15 residues. Germline V gene data show CDR1 as LGHNA and CDR2 as YSLEER.

The V gene is TRBV30, the J gene TRBJ1-4; possible D gene TRBD1, 5 bases. V was shortened by 1 base and J by 2 bases, with 14 bases between the two germline ends. This CDR3 contains 16 residues. Germline CDR1 and CDR2: GTSNPN and SVGIG (reference sequence). The CDR3 region is CAWSELSGRTNEKLFF. In DNA form, the CDR3 reads TGTGCCTGGAGTGAACTGTCAGGGCGCACTAATGAAAAACTGTTTTTT.

The chain employs TRBV7-9 and TRBJ1-5; no definite D call. Germline V lookup: CDR1 SEHNR, CDR2 FQNEAQ (reference sequence). With 4 bases removed from V and 4 bases from J, the gap between germline ends came to 8 bases. The CDR3 is 13 residues long. CDR3 loop: CASSSGRNQPQHF. In DNA, the CDR3 is TGTGCCAGCAGCTCCGGGAGAAATCAGCCCCAGCATTTT.

This clone was picked up a small number of times. V and J are TRBV12-3 or TRBV12-4 and TRBJ1-2, with D possibly TRBD1 on 5 matching bases. This CDR3 spans 13 amino acids. V was trimmed by 6 bases and J by 4 bases, leaving 12 bases between them. The CDR3 loop reads CASSQTGSYGYTF. The CDR3 nucleotides read TGTGCCAGCAGCCAAACAGGAAGCTATGGCTACACCTTC.

In this sample, this clone turned up once. This chain links TRBV6-1 with TRBJ1-5; D is uncertain. This CDR3 has 20 amino acids. V was trimmed by 2 bases and J by 6 bases, leaving 29 bases between them. Germline V gene lookup returns CDR1 MNHNS and CDR2 SASEGT. The CDR3 sequence is CASSERLSVRTVIAGQPQHF. The CDR3 nucleotides read TGTGCCAGCAGTGAACGTCTCTCCGTTCGCACTGTTATCGCTGGTCAGCCCCAGCATTTT.